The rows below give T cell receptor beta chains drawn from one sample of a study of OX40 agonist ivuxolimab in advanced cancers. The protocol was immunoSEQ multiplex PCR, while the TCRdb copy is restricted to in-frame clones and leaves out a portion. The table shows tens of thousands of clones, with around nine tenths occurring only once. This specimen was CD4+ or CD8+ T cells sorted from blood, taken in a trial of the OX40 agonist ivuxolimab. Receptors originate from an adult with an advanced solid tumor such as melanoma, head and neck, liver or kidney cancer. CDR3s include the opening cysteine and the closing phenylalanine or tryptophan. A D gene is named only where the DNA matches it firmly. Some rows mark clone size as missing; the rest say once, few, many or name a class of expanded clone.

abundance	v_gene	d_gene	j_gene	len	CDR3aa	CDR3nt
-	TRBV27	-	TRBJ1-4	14	CASRRPGIGEKLFF	TGTGCCAGCAGACGACCGGGAATCGGTGAAAAACTGTTTTTT
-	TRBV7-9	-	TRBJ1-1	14	CASNGFRENTEAFF	TGTGCCAGCAATGGTTTTCGGGAGAACACTGAAGCTTTCTTT
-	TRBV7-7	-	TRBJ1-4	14	CASSQNPGDEKLFF	TGTGCCAGCAGCCAGAACCCAGGGGATGAAAAACTGTTTTTT
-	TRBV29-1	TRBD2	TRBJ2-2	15	CSVAFSSGRTGELFF	TGCAGCGTTGCGTTCTCTAGCGGGAGAACCGGGGAGCTGTTTTTT
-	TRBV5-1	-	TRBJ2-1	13	CASSLGTHNEQFF	TGCGCCAGCAGCTTGGGGACCCACAATGAGCAGTTCTTC
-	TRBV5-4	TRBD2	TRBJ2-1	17	CASSLGGRAGAYNEQFF	TGTGCCAGCAGCTTGGGCGGGAGGGCCGGTGCCTACAATGAGCAGTTCTTC
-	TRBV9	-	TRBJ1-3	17	CASSVDQGRLSGNTIYF	TGTGCCAGCAGCGTAGACCAGGGACGGCTCTCTGGAAACACCATATATTTT
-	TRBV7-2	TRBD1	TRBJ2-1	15	CASSPGTDFYNEQFF	TGTGCCAGCAGCCCTGGGACAGATTTTTACAATGAGCAGTTCTTC
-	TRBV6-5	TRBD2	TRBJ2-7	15	CASSYSGLAGGEQYF	TGTGCCAGCAGTTACTCGGGACTAGCGGGAGGCGAGCAGTACTTC
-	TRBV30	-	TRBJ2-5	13	CAWSRMPSPGQYF	TGTGCCTGGAGTAGGATGCCCTCACCGGGCCAGTACTTC
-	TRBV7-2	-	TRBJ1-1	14	CASSLNLLNTEAFF	TGTGCCAGCAGCTTAAACTTACTGAACACTGAAGCTTTCTTT
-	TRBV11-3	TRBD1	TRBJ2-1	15	CASSPARGPYNEQFF	TGTGCCAGCAGCCCGGCTAGGGGGCCCTACAATGAGCAGTTCTTC
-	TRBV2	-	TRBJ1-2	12	CASRGDIMGYTF	TGTGCCAGCAGGGGGGACATCATGGGCTACACCTTC
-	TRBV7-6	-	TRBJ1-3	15	CASSKQLSPGNTIYF	TGTGCCAGCAGTAAACAACTAAGTCCTGGAAACACCATATATTTT
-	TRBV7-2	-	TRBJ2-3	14	CASSVTVPGDTQYF	TGTGCCAGCAGCGTGACCGTTCCCGGGGATACGCAGTATTTT
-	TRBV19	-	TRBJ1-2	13	CASSPDGGNGYTF	TGTGCCAGTAGCCCGGACGGAGGCAATGGCTACACCTTC
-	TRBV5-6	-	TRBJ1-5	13	CASSFSGEGPQHF	TGTGCCAGCAGCTTTTCTGGGGAAGGGCCCCAGCATTTT
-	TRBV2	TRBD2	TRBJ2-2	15	CASTRLAGNTGELFF	TGTGCCAGCACCAGACTAGCGGGGAACACCGGGGAGCTGTTTTTT
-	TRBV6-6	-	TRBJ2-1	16	CASSYGGLSSYNEQFF	TGTGCCAGCAGTTATGGCGGACTCAGCTCCTACAATGAGCAGTTCTTC
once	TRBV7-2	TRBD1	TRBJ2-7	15	CASSRADRGRSEQYF	TGTGCCAGCAGCCGGGCGGACAGGGGGCGGAGCGAGCAGTACTTC
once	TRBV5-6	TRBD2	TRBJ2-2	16	CASCYGRASSTGELFF	TGTGCCAGCTGTTACGGGAGGGCCTCTAGCACCGGGGAGCTGTTTTTT
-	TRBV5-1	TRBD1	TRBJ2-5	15	CASSSGQGAWETQYF	TGCGCCAGCAGCAGTGGACAGGGGGCATGGGAGACCCAGTACTTC
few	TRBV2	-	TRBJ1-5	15	CASRKGQSSNQPQHF	TGTGCCAGCAGAAAAGGACAGTCCAGCAATCAGCCCCAGCATTTT
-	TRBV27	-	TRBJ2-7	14	CASSLGRLVYEQYF	TGTGCCAGCAGTTTGGGACGGTTGGTCTACGAGCAGTACTTC
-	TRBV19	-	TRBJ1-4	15	CATRVREGRMEKLFF	TGTGCCACTCGCGTCCGTGAGGGGAGAATGGAAAAACTGTTTTTT
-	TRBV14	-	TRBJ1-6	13	CASRVQANSPLHF	TGTGCCAGCCGCGTACAGGCTAATTCACCCCTCCACTTT
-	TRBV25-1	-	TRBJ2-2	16	CASSDPNSANTGELFF	TGTGCCAGCAGTGACCCTAACAGCGCGAACACCGGGGAGCTGTTTTTT
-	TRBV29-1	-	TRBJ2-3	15	CSVKLLHIYTDTQYF	TGCAGCGTTAAACTTCTTCACATCTACACAGATACGCAGTATTTT
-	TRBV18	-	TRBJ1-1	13	CASSQQENTEAFF	TGTGCCAGCTCTCAACAGGAGAACACTGAAGCTTTCTTT
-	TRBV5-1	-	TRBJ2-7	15	CASSPGTVSPYEQYF	TGCGCCAGCAGCCCTGGGACGGTTTCCCCCTACGAGCAGTACTTC
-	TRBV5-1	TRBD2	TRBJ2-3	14	CASSSGLATDTQYF	TGCGCCAGCAGCTCGGGACTAGCGACAGATACGCAGTATTTT
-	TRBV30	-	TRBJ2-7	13	CAWSRLASYEQYF	TGTGCCTGGAGTAGACTTGCCTCCTACGAGCAGTACTTC
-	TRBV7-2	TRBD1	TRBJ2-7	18	CASSLATGAIQTPYEQYF	TGTGCCAGCAGCTTAGCGACAGGGGCTATCCAAACCCCCTACGAGCAGTACTTC
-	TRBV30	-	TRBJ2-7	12	CAWSVSRHEQYF	TGTGCCTGGAGCGTTTCGAGGCACGAGCAGTACTTC
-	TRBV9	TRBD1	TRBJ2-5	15	CASSVLPDRVGTQYF	TGTGCCAGCAGCGTTTTACCGGACAGGGTCGGGACCCAGTACTTC
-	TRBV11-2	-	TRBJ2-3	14	CASSLVGLTDTQYF	TGTGCCAGCAGCTTAGTCGGCCTCACAGATACGCAGTATTTT
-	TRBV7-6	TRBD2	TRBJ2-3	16	CASSFVAGGGTDTQYF	TGTGCCAGCAGCTTCGTAGCGGGAGGGGGCACAGATACGCAGTATTTT
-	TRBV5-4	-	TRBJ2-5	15	CASSGSKLNKETQYF	TGTGCCAGCAGCGGCTCTAAGTTAAATAAAGAGACCCAGTACTTC
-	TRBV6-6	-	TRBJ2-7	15	CASLGDQQRSYEQYF	TGTGCCAGCCTTGGGGACCAACAGCGTTCCTACGAGCAGTACTTC
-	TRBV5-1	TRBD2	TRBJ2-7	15	CASSLRLAGEYEQYF	TGCGCCAGCAGCCTAAGACTAGCGGGCGAATACGAGCAGTACTTC
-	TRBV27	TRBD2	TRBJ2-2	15	CASSSAAGAVGELFF	TGTGCCAGCAGTTCAGCAGCGGGAGCGGTCGGGGAGCTGTTTTTT